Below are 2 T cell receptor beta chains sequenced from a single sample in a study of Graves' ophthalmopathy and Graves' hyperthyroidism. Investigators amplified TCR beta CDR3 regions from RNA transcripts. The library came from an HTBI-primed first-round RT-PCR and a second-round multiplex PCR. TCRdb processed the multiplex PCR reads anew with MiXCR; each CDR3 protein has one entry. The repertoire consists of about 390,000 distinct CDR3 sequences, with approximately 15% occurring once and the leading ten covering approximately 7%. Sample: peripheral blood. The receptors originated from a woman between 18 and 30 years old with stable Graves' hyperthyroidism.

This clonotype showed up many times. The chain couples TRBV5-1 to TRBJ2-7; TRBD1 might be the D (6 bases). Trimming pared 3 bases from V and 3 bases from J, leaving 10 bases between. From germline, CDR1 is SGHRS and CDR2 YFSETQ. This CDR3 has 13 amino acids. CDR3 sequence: CASSSDRNYEQYF. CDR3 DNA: TGCGCCAGCAGCTCCGACAGGAACTACGAGCAGTACTTC.

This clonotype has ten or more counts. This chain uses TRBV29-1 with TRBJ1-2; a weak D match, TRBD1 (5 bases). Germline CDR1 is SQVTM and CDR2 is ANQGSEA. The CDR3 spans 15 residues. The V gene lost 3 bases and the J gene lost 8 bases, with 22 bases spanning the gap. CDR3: CSVDLVGRRGEGYTF. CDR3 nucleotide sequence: TGCAGCGTTGATTTGGTGGGCCGGAGAGGGGAGGGCTACACCTTC.